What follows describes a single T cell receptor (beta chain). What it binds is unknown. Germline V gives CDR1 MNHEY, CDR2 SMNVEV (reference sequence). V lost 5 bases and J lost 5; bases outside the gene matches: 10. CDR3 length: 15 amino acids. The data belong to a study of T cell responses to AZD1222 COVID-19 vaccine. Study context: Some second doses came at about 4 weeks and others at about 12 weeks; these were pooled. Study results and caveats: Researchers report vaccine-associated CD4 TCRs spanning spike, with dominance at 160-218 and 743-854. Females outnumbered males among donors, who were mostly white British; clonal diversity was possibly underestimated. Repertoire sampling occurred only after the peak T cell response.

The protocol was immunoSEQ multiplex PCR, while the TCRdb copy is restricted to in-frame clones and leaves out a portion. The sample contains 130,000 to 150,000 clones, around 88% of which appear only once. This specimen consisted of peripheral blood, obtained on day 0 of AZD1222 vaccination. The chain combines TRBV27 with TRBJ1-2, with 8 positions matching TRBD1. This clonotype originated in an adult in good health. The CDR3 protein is CASSTTGAGGYGYTF. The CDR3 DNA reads TGTGCCAGCAGTACGACAGGGGCCGGGGGGTATGGCTACACCTTC.